One and the same sample provided the 7 T cell receptor beta chains below, sequenced in a study of blood T cells in healthy people across ages. The second PCR ran about 7 to 12 cycles with a sample-barcoded 5' primer and J-beta primers. Each CDR3 protein is one row after TCRdb ran MiXCR on the 5' RACE reads. The data contain around 1,900,000 distinct CDR3 sequences, roughly 43% of them seen just once; the ten biggest clones take up more than 20%. Input material: blood. Receptors originate from a human donor in good health.

This clonotype was counted only a few times. This chain links TRBV12-3 or TRBV12-4 with TRBJ2-6; TRBD1 matches at 10 bases. With V trimmed by 6 bases and J by 2 bases, 7 bases remained unmatched. The CDR3 has 17 amino acids. This CDR3 reads CASSWGTGVTGANVLTF. DNA of the CDR3: TGTGCCAGCAGCTGGGGGACAGGGGTAACTGGGGCCAACGTCCTGACTTTC.

The gene calls are TRBV7-9 and TRBJ1-1; D call uncertain. This CDR3 is 16 amino acids long. V lost 1 base and J 6 bases, leaving 18 bases between the germline ends. The germline V gene encodes CDR1 SEHNR and CDR2 FQNEAQ (reference sequence). This CDR3 reads CASSLESAIGTPEAFF. The CDR3, as DNA: TGTGCCAGCAGCTTAGAATCGGCGATAGGTACCCCTGAAGCTTTCTTT.

CDR3 DNA sequence: TGTGCCAGCAGCTATCCGACTAGCGGGGGTTATGAGCAGTTCTTC. Translating gives CASSYPTSGGYEQFF. V usage is TRBV5-5 and J usage is TRBJ2-1, with 12 bases aligning to TRBD2. The germline CDR1 and CDR2 sequences are SGHKS and YYEKEE (reference sequence). After removal of 3 bases from V and 8 bases from J, the junction contained 6 bases not matched to a gene. CDR3 length: 15 residues.

This chain links TRBV18 with TRBJ2-7, with 10 bases aligning to TRBD1. Germline values: CDR1 KGHSH, CDR2 LQKENI. Germline trimming cut 6 bases from V and 2 bases from J; bases unmatched to any gene: 7. This CDR3 comprises 15 residues. The CDR3 DNA reads as TGTGCCAGCTCTATCGGACAGGGGGAAACCTACGAGCAGTACTTC. Its protein product is CASSIGQGETYEQYF.

This chain connects TRBV3-1 to TRBJ2-3; maybe TRBD2 (7 bases). Germline-derived CDR1 and CDR2 are LGHDT and YNNKEL (reference sequence). V was shortened by 2 bases and J by 6 bases, with 18 bases between the two germline ends. CDR3 size: 16 residues. CDR3: CASSQISGGPWDTQYF. The CDR3 coding sequence is TGTGCCAGCAGCCAAATCTCCGGGGGGCCGTGGGATACGCAGTATTTT.

The CDR3: CASGKTGLSGANVLTF. The CDR3, as DNA: TGTGCCAGCGGAAAGACAGGCCTCTCTGGGGCCAACGTCCTGACTTTC. The J gene is TRBJ2-6, the V gene TRBV7-8; D possibly corresponds to TRBD1 (6 bases). The ends were cut back, 8 bases at V and 0 bases at J, with 14 bases in the middle. Per the germline V gene, CDR1 is SGHVS and CDR2 is FQNEAQ. The CDR3 runs to 16 residues.

This clonotype was seen more than once but under ten times. The genes are TRBV11-2 and TRBJ2-4; 9 bases are a match to TRBD2. The J call may be faulty, since TRBJ2-7 better matches the DNA end. CDR1 is SGHAT and CDR2 is FQNNGV in the germline V gene. The CDR3 consists of 17 residues. The CDR3 protein is CASSLDRGGGGAYEQYF. For the CDR3, the DNA is TGTGCCAGCAGCTTAGATCGGGGAGGCGGGGGGGCTTACGAGCAGTACTTC.